The following is a T cell receptor beta chain sequence with its context. Profiled with immunoSEQ multiplex PCR; TCRdb holds only in-frame clones, not every one. This table has 55,000 to 75,000 clones, 86% appearing once. The entry originates in a study of neoadjuvant anti-PD-1 for oral cavity cancer. At the level of the study: Patients without progression received a fourth nivolumab dose around day 43, then surgical resection on days 50-56.

Time point of the sample: after neoadjuvant nivolumab, at surgical resection. The germline CDR1 and CDR2 sequences are SNHLY and FYNNEI. Trimming shortened V by 1 base and J by 2 bases, and 12 bases separated the two germline ends. The CDR3 is 15 amino acids. This sequence joins TRBV2 and TRBJ2-7, with TRBD1 as a possible D gene (6 bases). This sequence was found in a person aged 35-79 years with oral cavity squamous cell carcinoma. This material consisted of PBMCs, taken after nivolumab (anti-PD-1) treatment. The CDR3: CASSEGLQGPYEQYF. The CDR3 region has the DNA TGTGCCAGCAGTGAAGGTTTACAGGGACCCTACGAGCAGTACTTC. The whole variable domain, filled in from reference TRBV2 and TRBJ2-7, reads EPEVTQTPSHQVTQMGQEVILRCVPISNHLYFYWYRQILGQKVEFLVSFYNNEISEKSEIFDDQFSVERPDGSNFTLKIRSTKLEDSAMYFCASSEGLQGPYEQYFGPGTRLTVT.